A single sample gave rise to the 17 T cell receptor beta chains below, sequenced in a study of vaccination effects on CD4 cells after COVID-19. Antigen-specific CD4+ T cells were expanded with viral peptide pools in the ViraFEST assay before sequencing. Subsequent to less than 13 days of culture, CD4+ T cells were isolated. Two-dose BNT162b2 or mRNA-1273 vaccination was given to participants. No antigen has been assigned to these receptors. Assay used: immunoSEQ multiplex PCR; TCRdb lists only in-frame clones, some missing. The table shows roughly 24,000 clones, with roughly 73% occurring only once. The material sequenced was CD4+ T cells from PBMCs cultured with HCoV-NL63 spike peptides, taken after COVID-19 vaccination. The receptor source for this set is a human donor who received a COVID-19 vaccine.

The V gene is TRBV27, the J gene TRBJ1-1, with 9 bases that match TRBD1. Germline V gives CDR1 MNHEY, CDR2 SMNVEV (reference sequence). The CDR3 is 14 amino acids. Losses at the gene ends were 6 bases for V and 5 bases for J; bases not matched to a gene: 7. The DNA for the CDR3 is TGTGCCAGCAGACGGGACAGGGCCTTTACTGAAGCTTTCTTT. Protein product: CASRRDRAFTEAFF.

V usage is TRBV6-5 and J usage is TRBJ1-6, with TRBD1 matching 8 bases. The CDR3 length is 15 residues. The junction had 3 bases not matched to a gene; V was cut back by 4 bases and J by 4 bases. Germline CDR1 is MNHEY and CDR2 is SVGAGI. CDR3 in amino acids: CASSSGGAYNSPLHF. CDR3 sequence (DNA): TGTGCCAGCAGTTCAGGGGGCGCTTATAATTCACCCCTCCACTTT.

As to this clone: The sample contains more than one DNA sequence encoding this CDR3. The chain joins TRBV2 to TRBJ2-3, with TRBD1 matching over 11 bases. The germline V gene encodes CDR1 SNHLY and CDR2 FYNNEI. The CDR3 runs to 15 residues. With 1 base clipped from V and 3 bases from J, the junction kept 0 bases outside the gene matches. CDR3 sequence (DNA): TGTGCCAGCAGTGAAGGGGACAGGGGGACAGATACGCAGTATTTT. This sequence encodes CASSEGDRGTDTQYF.

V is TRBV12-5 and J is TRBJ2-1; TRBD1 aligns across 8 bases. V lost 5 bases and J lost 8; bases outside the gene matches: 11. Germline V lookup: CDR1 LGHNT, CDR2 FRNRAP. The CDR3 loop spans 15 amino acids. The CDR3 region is CASGLGQGRQDEQFF. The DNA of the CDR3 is TGTGCTAGTGGTCTAGGACAGGGTCGTCAGGATGAGCAGTTCTTC. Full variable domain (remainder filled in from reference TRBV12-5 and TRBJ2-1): DARVTQTPRHKVTEMGQEVTMRCQPILGHNTVFWYRQTMMQGLELLAYFRNRAPLDDSGMPKDRFSAEMPDATLATLKIQPSEPRDSAVYFCASGLGQGRQDEQFFGPGTRLTVL.

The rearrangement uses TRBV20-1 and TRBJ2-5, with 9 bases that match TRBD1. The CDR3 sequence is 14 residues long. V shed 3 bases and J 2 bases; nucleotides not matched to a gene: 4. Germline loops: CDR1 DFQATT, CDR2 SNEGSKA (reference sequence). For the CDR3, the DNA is TGCAGTGCTAGTTTTGGACAGGGGCAAGAGACCCAGTACTTC. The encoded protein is CSASFGQGQETQYF.

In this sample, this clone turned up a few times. CDR3 coding DNA: TGTGCCAGCAGTTTTAGGATCGGGGAGCTGTTTTTT. Its translation is CASSFRIGELFF. The gene calls are TRBV27 and TRBJ2-2; D is unclear. Looked up from germline, CDR1 is MNHEY and CDR2 is SMNVEV (reference sequence). Trimming stripped 3 bases from V and 7 bases from J, with 6 bases between. The CDR3 is 12 amino acids.

The CDR3 here is CASRSEGQGVSPLHF. In DNA, the CDR3 is TGCGCCAGCCGCTCGGAGGGACAGGGTGTTTCACCCCTCCACTTT. The chain links TRBV5-1 to TRBJ1-6, with TRBD1 matching over 9 bases. CDR1 is SGHRS and CDR2 is YFSETQ in the germline V gene. After removal of 7 bases from V and 9 bases from J, the junction contained 11 bases not matched to a gene. The CDR3 totals 15 residues.

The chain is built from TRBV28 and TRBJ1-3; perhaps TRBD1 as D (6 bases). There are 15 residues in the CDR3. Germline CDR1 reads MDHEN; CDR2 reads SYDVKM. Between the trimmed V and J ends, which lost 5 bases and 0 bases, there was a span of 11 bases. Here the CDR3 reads CASSVTGFSGNTIYF. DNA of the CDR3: TGTGCCAGCAGTGTGACAGGCTTCTCTGGAAACACCATATATTTT.

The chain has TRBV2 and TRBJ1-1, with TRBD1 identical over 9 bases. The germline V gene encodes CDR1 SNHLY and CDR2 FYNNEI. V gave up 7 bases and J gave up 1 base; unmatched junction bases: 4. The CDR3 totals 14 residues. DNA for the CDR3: TGTGCCAGCACCTCACAGGGGGCGAACACTGAAGCTTTCTTT. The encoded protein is CASTSQGANTEAFF.

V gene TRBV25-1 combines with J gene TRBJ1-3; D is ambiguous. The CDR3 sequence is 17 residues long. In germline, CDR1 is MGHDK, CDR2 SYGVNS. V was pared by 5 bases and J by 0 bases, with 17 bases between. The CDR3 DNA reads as TGTGCCAGCAGTACCCCGGATCCTCTTTCCTCTGGAAACACCATATATTTT. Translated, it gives CASSTPDPLSSGNTIYF.

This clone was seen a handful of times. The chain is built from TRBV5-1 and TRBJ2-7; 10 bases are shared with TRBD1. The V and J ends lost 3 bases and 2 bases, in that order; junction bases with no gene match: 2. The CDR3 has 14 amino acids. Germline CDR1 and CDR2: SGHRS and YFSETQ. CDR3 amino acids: CASSWGTGAYEQYF. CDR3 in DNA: TGCGCCAGCAGCTGGGGGACAGGGGCCTACGAGCAGTACTTC.

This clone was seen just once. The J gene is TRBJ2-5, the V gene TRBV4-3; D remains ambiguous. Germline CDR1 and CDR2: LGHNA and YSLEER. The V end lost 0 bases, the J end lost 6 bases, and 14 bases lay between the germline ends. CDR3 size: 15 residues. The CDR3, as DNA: TGCGCCAGCAGCCAAGATATAGGGCAGAAAAAGACCCAGTACTTC. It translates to CASSQDIGQKKTQYF.

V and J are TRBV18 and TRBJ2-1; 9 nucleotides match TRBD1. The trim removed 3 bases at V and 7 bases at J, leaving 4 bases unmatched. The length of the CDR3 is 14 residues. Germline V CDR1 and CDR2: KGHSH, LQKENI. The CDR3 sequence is CASSPTGGRNEQFF. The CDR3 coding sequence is TGTGCCAGCTCACCGACAGGGGGTAGGAATGAGCAGTTCTTC.

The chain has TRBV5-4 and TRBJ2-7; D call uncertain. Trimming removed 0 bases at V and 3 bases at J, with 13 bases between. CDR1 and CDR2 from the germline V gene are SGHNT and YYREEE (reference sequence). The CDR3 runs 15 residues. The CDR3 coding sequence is TGTGCCAGCAGCTTGGATACTCCGAGTCTCTACGAGCAGTACTTC. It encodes CASSLDTPSLYEQYF.

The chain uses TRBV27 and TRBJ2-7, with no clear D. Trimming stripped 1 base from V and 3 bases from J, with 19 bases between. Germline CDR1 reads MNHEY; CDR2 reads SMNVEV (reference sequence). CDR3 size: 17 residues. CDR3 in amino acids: CASSLFGEVSRDYEQYF. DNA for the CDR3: TGTGCCAGCAGTTTATTCGGTGAAGTTAGTAGGGACTACGAGCAGTACTTC.

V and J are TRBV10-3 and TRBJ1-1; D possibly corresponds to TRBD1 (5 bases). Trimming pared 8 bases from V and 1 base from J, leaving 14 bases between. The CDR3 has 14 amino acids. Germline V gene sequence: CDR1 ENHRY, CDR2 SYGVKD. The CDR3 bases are TGTGCCATCCGAACAACCGGGGCGAACACTGAAGCTTTCTTT. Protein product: CAIRTTGANTEAFF.

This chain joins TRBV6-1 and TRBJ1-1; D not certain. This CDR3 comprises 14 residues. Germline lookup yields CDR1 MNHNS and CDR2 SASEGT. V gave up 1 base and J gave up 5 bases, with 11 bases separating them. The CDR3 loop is CASSEGRARTEAFF. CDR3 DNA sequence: TGTGCCAGCAGTGAAGGGCGGGCGAGAACTGAAGCTTTCTTT.